Below, 2 T cell receptor beta chains from the same sample are listed, as sequenced in a study of early T cells in non-severe SARS-CoV-2 infection. TCRdb reprocessed the 5' RACE reads via MiXCR and lists one record per CDR3 protein. The repertoire holds tens of thousands of distinct CDR3 sequences, with over 10% as singletons. The specimen was whole blood. The receptor source for this set is an adult who was a healthcare worker with PCR-confirmed SARS-CoV-2 infection or an uninfected control (not recorded which).

This clonotype has more than one count but fewer than ten. The chain joins TRBV13 to TRBJ2-7, with D possibly being TRBD2 (6 bases). CDR3 length equals 14 residues. Trimming pared 5 bases from V and 2 bases from J, leaving 13 bases between. From germline, CDR1 is PRHDT and CDR2 FYEKMQ (reference sequence). The CDR3 is CASSRPGGAYEQYF. The CDR3 region has the DNA TGTGCCAGCAGCCGCCCGGGCGGGGCCTACGAGCAGTACTTC.

This clonotype was counted only a few times. The chain combines TRBV20-1 with TRBJ2-2; D gene unclear. The CDR3 extends over 12 amino acids. With 5 bases removed from V and 4 bases from J, the gap between germline ends came to 8 bases. Germline loops: CDR1 DFQATT, CDR2 SNEGSKA (reference sequence). The CDR3 is CSASRFTGELFF. The DNA of the CDR3 is TGCAGTGCTTCTAGGTTCACCGGGGAGCTGTTTTTT.